This TCR beta chain was obtained from a study of blood T cell repertoires in COVID-19. Study background: Donors in the United States, Italy and Spain gave samples during acute or convalescent COVID-19.

This table comes from immunoSEQ multiplex PCR, and its TCRdb copy is limited to in-frame clones, with some not included. The sample shows roughly 230,000 clones, roughly 84% of them seen only once. Trimming pared 1 base from V and 6 bases from J, leaving 16 bases between. From germline, CDR1 is SQVTM and CDR2 ANQGSEA. The CDR3 contains 15 residues. The sample consisted of peripheral blood. The source of this sequence is a man aged 40-49 years with acute or convalescent COVID-19. The rearrangement links TRBV29-1 to TRBJ2-1; no firm D call. CDR3 sequence: CSVEVPLISINEQFF. In nucleotides, the CDR3 is TGCAGCGTTGAAGTCCCCCTAATTAGTATCAATGAGCAGTTCTTC.